This TCR beta chain came from a study of OX40 agonist ivuxolimab in advanced cancers. The CDR3 has 16 residues. The germline V gene has CDR1 MNHNY and CDR2 SVGAGI (reference sequence). Trimming removed 6 bases from V and 7 bases from J; junction bases left unmatched: 12. Method: immunoSEQ multiplex PCR; TCRdb's copy keeps in-frame clones and lacks some. The sample has over 45,000 clones; approximately 81% are singletons. Autoimmune disease history or systemic immunosuppression disqualified patients. This specimen consisted of CD4+ or CD8+ T cells sorted from blood, obtained in a trial of the OX40 agonist ivuxolimab. This sequence originates from an adult with an advanced solid tumor such as melanoma, head and neck, liver or kidney cancer. The chain employs TRBV6-6 and TRBJ2-2, with TRBD2 matching 9 bases. In DNA, the CDR3 is TGTGCCAGCAGAGCGAGGGGTAGCGGGGGAGTCGGGGAGCTGTTTTTT. It is translated as CASRARGSGGVGELFF.